The sequence of this T cell receptor beta chain was determined in a study of identical twins. Overall study findings and caveats: Out-of-frame TCR alpha sharing in monozygotic twins exceeded recombination model predictions. Out-of-frame alpha sequences common to twins were enriched for low generation probability. Researchers reported weaker excess twin sharing in beta out-of-frame sequences.

This clonotype was seen only a few times. The antigen remains undetermined. Carrying unique molecular identifiers, the cDNA also gained a universal primer site through template switching. TCRdb redid the calling of the 5' RACE reads with MiXCR, one entry per CDR3 protein. The data contain approximately 1.8 million distinct CDR3 sequences, about 31% of them seen just once; the ten biggest clones take up approximately 0.29%. The TCR was taken from a newborn girl in good health. The sequencing input was cord blood.

Here the CDR3 DNA reads TGTGCCATCGCGGTGGCCAGGGCTGGAGATACGCAGTATTTT. This translates into CAIAVARAGDTQYF. J is TRBJ2-3 and V is TRBV10-3; possible D gene TRBD1, 5 bases. Trimming removed 8 bases from V and 5 bases from J, with 17 bases in between. Germline loops: CDR1 ENHRY, CDR2 SYGVKD. The CDR3 is 14 amino acids.